The source of this T cell receptor (beta chain) is a study of T cells in Graves' hyperthyroidism and ophthalmopathy (dated by TCRdb to about 2019). Notes on the research overall: Peripheral blood samples were taken at the time of initial diagnosis, prior to any treatment. Prospective prediction of ophthalmopathy was tested in an independent validation cohort consisting of fewer than 20 hyperthyroidism patients and some 17 patients who later progressed to ophthalmopathy. A discovery cohort of around 98 patients, 43 with Graves' ophthalmopathy and roughly 59 with stable Graves' hyperthyroidism, was used to find distinguishing TCR V-J signatures. According to the paper, TCR Vbeta CDR3 sequencing was carried out on 120 to 150 peripheral blood samples, which came from fewer than 50 ophthalmopathy, fewer than 80 hyperthyroidism and roughly 17 progressor patients. Following sampling, methimazole starting at 30 mg daily was given to hyperthyroidism patients, and high-dose intravenous methylprednisolone was given to ophthalmopathy patients. The approximately 95 discovery patients were divided at random into training and test sets in a 7:3 ratio. Thyroid tissue and blood T-cell repertoires from over 5 Graves' hyperthyroidism patients were also compared in the study.

The paper's findings and limits, for the study overall: In validation, the model predicted progression to ophthalmopathy with around 71% sensitivity and approximately 72% specificity, a median of about six months before onset. Ophthalmopathy was separated from stable hyperthyroidism by a 13 V-J signature model, with roughly 88% sensitivity and about 81% specificity obtained in cross-validation and 80%/75% obtained in testing. Blood samples also contained most of the expanded thyroid clonotypes (frequency above 0.001), which suggests that blood repertoires may reflect thyroid immune responses. No statistical method was used to fix the sample size in advance, and group allocation was not hidden from the investigators.

This clonotype was observed at least ten times. No antigen is known for it. No base quality values were provided; no much bigger clone lies one nucleotide off. Hyperthyroidism patients were newly diagnosed, had a disease duration of under 2 months, and were aged 18 to 65 years. Exclusion was applied to patients with uncontrolled infections, other autoimmune diseases, pregnancy or lactation. Diagnoses were established on the basis of clinical symptoms, serum thyroxine and TRAb, thyroid ultrasound, and orbital computed tomography. For progressor patients, blood was drawn at the first diagnosis of hyperthyroidism, before any ophthalmopathy symptoms had appeared. Ficoll-Paque density gradient centrifugation was used to isolate PBMCs from approximately 11 ml of fresh peripheral blood. Patients classed as progressors first received a Graves' hyperthyroidism diagnosis and then went on to develop ophthalmopathy during follow-up. Total RNA was extracted using Trizol reagent, and RNA quality was assessed on an Agilent 2100 Bioanalyzer.

TCR beta CDR3 regions were amplified from RNA transcripts. A first-round RT-PCR of the TCR CDR3 used the HTBI primer set with the Qiagen OneStep RT-PCR kit. The libraries were constructed in a second round of multiplex PCR and then size-selected and purified. Paired-end sequencing of the libraries was performed with 100 bp reads on an Illumina HiSeq2000. The authors processed their data as follows. SOAPnuke was used to process the raw data, with reads discarded if the reads contained adapters or uncalled bases, had a mean Phred below 15, or lacked an exact constant-primer or identifier match. High-quality paired reads were merged using COPE v1.2.5, and each unique nucleotide sequence was defined as a clonotype. Clonotypes were aligned to IMGT TRBV, TRBD and TRBJ reference segments using MiTCR v1.1. Analysis was restricted to V-J combinations with a frequency above 0.0001, which covered just over 98% of repertoires. A TCS score was defined as the ratio of F50 (clonal expansion) to E x V (chaos), with BLOSUM62-based TCRdist applied between CDR3 peptides within each V-J. Welch's t-statistics and random forest reduced around 510 V-J features to about 13, which were used in a naive Bayes classifier (R e1071). Starting from the raw public reads, TCRdb applied fastp trimming at Q25, assembled clones with MiXCR and retained in-frame beta chains. Every entry covers one CDR3 protein and lists the most common genes and DNA from its rows. It is TCRdb's table, rather than the study itself, that gives the V and J calls and clone size. Across this sample there are around 300,000 distinct CDR3 sequences, with about 14% seen only once. In total, the top ten clones hold almost 8% of the sample.

V is reduced by 1 base and J by 3 bases, leaving a spacing of 6 bases between them. CDR3 length: 14 amino acids, cysteine to phenylalanine. Only the CDR3 DNA stays, 42 bases, in frame from base 1. The germline V gene specifies SGHTA as CDR1 and FQGTGA as CDR2. The sequence derives from a woman aged 30 to 39 with Graves' hyperthyroidism that later progressed to Graves' ophthalmopathy. The sequenced sample was blood. The chain uses TRBV7-3 and TRBJ2-2; the D gene cannot be named for sure. The DNA sequence is TGTGCCAGCAGCTTAAGACGGGACACCGGGGAGCTGTTTTTT. Its protein reads: CASSLRRDTGELFF.